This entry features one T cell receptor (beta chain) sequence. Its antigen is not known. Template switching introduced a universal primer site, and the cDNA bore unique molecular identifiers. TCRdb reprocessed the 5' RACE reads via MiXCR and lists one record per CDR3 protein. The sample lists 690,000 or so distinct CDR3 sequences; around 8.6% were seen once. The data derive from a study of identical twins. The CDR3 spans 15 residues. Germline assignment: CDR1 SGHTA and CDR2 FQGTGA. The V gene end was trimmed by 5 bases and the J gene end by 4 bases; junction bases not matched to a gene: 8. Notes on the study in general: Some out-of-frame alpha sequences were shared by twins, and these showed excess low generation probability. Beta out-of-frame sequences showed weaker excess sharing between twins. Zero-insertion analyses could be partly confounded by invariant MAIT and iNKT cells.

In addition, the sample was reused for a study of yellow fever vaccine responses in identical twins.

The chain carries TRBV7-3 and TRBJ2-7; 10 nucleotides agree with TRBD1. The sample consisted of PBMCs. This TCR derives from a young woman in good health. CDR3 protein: CASSTTGGGLYEQYF. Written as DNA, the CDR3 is TGTGCCAGCAGCACGACAGGGGGCGGTTTGTACGAGCAGTACTTC.